The 2 T cell receptor beta chains below come from one sample, sequenced in a study of technical replicates of blood from a few donors (dated by TCRdb to about 2017). Library generation was performed with the immunoSEQ multiplex PCR assay. Held by TCRdb, this immuneACCESS table contains in-frame sequences only and omits some clones. Under half of the omission traces to an unresolved V gene where checked; the cause of the rest is unknown. The sample contains approximately 95,000 clones, roughly 95% of them found a single time. Around 0.3% of the sample is taken by the ten largest. The sequencing input was T cells isolated from PBMCs. The source is a human donor in good health.

The V and J genes are TRBV19 and TRBJ2-3; maybe TRBD2 (6 bases). The CDR3 is 14 residues long. The germline V gene has CDR1 LNHDA and CDR2 SQIVND (reference sequence). The germline V and J ends were trimmed by 3 bases and 1 base, with 8 bases remaining between them. The CDR3 DNA reads as TGTGCCAGTAGTATTGGCGGGGGCACAGATACGCAGTATTTT. Its translation is CASSIGGGTDTQYF. Full variable domain (remainder filled in from reference TRBV19 and TRBJ2-3): DGGITQSPKYLFRKEGQNVTLSCEQNLNHDAMYWYRQDPGQGLRLIYYSQIVNDFQKGDIAEGYSVSREKKESFPLTVTSAQKNPTAFYLCASSIGGGTDTQYFGPGTRLTVL.

The J gene is TRBJ2-7, the V gene TRBV27; a weak D match, TRBD1 (5 bases). V was cut by 7 bases and J by 4 bases, with 20 bases left in between. Germline V CDR1 and CDR2: MNHEY, SMNVEV (reference sequence). The CDR3 covers 15 residues. The chain's CDR3 is CASNPVGVPQYEQYF. The CDR3 DNA reads as TGTGCCAGCAACCCGGTAGGGGTCCCGCAATACGAGCAGTACTTC.